This T cell receptor (beta chain) was sequenced during a study of T cell repertoires in cytomegalovirus infection. TCRdb redid the calling of the reads with MiXCR, one entry per CDR3 protein. The sample comprises fewer than 550,000 distinct CDR3 sequences, roughly a third of which are singletons, and approximately 14% rests with the top ten. This clonotype has a handful of counts. Its antigen is unidentified. Whole-study findings and limits: Identification of carriers of CMV plus the relevant HLA was performed using cumulative public TCR beta family frequency.

The sequenced sample consisted of PBMCs. This TCR derives from a human donor in good health (CMV status not recorded). Some clones in this sample may be carry-over from other donors' samples.

Here the CDR3 reads CASSLAQGIANSPLHF. The CDR3 DNA reads TGTGCCAGCAGCTTGGCGCAGGGGATCGCGAATTCACCCCTCCACTTT. This chain links TRBV5-4 with TRBJ1-6; tentative D call: TRBD1 (6 bases). Trimming cost V 0 bases and J 7 bases, with 14 bases left between them. This CDR3 has 16 amino acids. Germline V CDR1 and CDR2: SGHNT, YYREEE (reference sequence).